This TCR beta chain was captured by sequencing in a study of cytomegalovirus exposure and HLA in healthy donors. Whole-study results and caveats: Cytomegalovirus-associated status was assigned to about 180 TCR beta chains.

The PCR used 60 Vbeta and 13 Jbeta primers. Assay used: immunoSEQ multiplex PCR; TCRdb lists only in-frame clones, some missing. Seen here are 80,000 to 95,000 clones, about 69% observed once, and the top ten hold approximately 16%. Germline values: CDR1 SGHAT, CDR2 FQDESV (reference sequence). CDR3 length: 15 residues. V shed 5 bases and J 2 bases; nucleotides not matched to a gene: 2. About this clone itself: Its antigen is not identified.

This clonotype was sampled from a woman under 30 in good health and CMV-seropositive. Sequencing was performed on PBMCs. The J gene is TRBJ2-1, the V gene TRBV11-1; the match to TRBD2 covers 11 bases. The CDR3 loop reads CASSPLAGAYNEQFF. The CDR3 nucleotides are TGTGCCAGCAGCCCACTAGCGGGGGCCTACAATGAGCAGTTCTTC.